This TCR beta chain originates from a study of blood T cell repertoires in COVID-19. Whole-study context: PBMCs, B-cell-depleted T cells, or T cells provided the cDNA or gDNA that made up the material.

With 5 bases removed from V and 5 bases from J, the gap between germline ends came to 10 bases. This CDR3 has 13 residues. Germline CDR1 is SEHNR and CDR2 is FQNEAQ (reference sequence). This clone was seen only a few times. What the recovered Cohort 3 donors had was two negative PCRs, clearance, or symptom resolution. As processed by the authors: How many nucleated cells were present was estimated from reference gene primer amplification. Assay used: immunoSEQ multiplex PCR; TCRdb lists only in-frame clones, some missing. The DNA was the basis for D and trimming; V, J and clone size are from that table. The data hold just over 300,000 clones, with around 89% observed a single time.

The TCR was taken from a woman between 40 and 55 years old who had recovered from COVID-19. Input material: PBMCs or T cells enriched from blood (not recorded which). The V gene is TRBV7-9, the J gene TRBJ1-5; D gene ambiguous. CDR3 sequence (DNA): TGTGCCAGCAGCCTCGATAGTGATCAGCCCCAGCATTTT. This codes for CASSLDSDQPQHF.